The 5 T cell receptor beta chains given below trace back to one sample, sequenced in a study of blood T cell repertoires in COVID-19. The protocol was immunoSEQ multiplex PCR, while the TCRdb copy is restricted to in-frame clones and leaves out a portion. The table lists roughly 100,000 clones, about 85% of them singletons. The specimen sequenced was peripheral blood. These receptors were obtained from a man aged 50 or older with acute or convalescent COVID-19.

The gene calls are TRBV5-4 and TRBJ2-3, with 13 bases fitting TRBD2. The V and J ends lost 4 bases and 4 bases, in that order; junction bases with no gene match: 6. Looked up from germline, CDR1 is SGHNT and CDR2 is YYREEE (reference sequence). The CDR3 is 16 amino acids. In nucleotides, the CDR3 is TGTGCCAGCAGCCGCGGGACTAGCGGGGATTCAGATACGCAGTATTTT. Protein sequence: CASSRGTSGDSDTQYF. The variable domain in full, with the rest retrieved from reference TRBV5-4 and TRBJ2-3, is ETGVTQSPTHLIKTRGQQVTLRCSSQSGHNTVSWYQQALGQGPQFIFQYYREEENGRGNFPPRFSGLQFPNYSSELNVNALELDDSALYLCASSRGTSGDSDTQYFGPGTRLTVL.

The J gene is TRBJ2-7, the V gene TRBV13; possible D gene TRBD2, 5 bases. With 5 bases removed from V and 7 bases from J, the gap between germline ends came to 12 bases. Germline values: CDR1 PRHDT, CDR2 FYEKMQ (reference sequence). CDR3 length: 12 amino acids. The CDR3 here is CASSATPGEQYF. CDR3 DNA: TGTGCCAGCAGCGCAACGCCGGGGGAGCAGTACTTC.

This clone was recorded a few times. The V and J genes are TRBV6-5 and TRBJ2-7; TRBD1 matches 10 bases. The CDR3 covers 14 residues. CDR1 is MNHEY, CDR2 SVGAGI, per germline. V gave up 3 bases and J gave up 4 bases; unmatched junction bases: 3. CDR3 residues: CASSYGQGGYEQYF. CDR3 bases: TGTGCCAGCAGTTATGGACAGGGGGGGTACGAGCAGTACTTC.

This clone was seen just once. V is TRBV20-1 and J is TRBJ1-1; perhaps TRBD1 as D (5 bases). The CDR3 is 13 residues long. The ends were cut back, 4 bases at V and 3 bases at J, with 12 bases in the middle. Germline loops: CDR1 DFQATT, CDR2 SNEGSKA (reference sequence). The CDR3 DNA reads TGCAGTGCTACTGAGGGAGGGGACACTGAAGCTTTCTTT. Its translation is CSATEGGDTEAFF.

The chain is built from TRBV11-2 and TRBJ1-6; unclear D gene. Germline CDR1 SGHAT, CDR2 FQNNGV. The CDR3 is 13 amino acids. V was trimmed by 5 bases and J by 9 bases, leaving 11 bases between them. The CDR3 is CASSAQSTSPLHF. DNA of the CDR3: TGTGCCAGCAGCGCGCAAAGCACTTCACCCCTCCACTTT.